This T cell receptor (beta chain) was obtained from a study of Ad26.COV2.S vaccination and SARS-CoV-2 variants. At the level of the study: Into the muscle, Ad26.COV2.S was dosed once or twice, 56 days apart.

Comment on this clone: Its antigen remains unidentified.

Study results and caveats: TCR breadth and depth analyses may have underestimated total T cell responses. Spike-specific CD8+ and CD4+ T cell responses reportedly showed substantial breadth after vaccination.

The CDR3 loop spans 15 amino acids. V lost 0 bases to trimming and J lost 7 bases; unmatched junction nucleotides: 4. Germline-derived CDR1 and CDR2 are LNHNV and YYDKDF (reference sequence). Only in-frame clones appear in the TCRdb table, and some are missing; sequencing was by immunoSEQ multiplex PCR. The sample records fewer than 400,000 clones, around 90% being singletons. The treatment is: about 20 received Ad26.COV2.S at low or high dose, single or two shots; about 5 received placebo; per-sample allocation not given. Samples were taken on day 63 after the first vaccine or placebo injection. This clonotype originated in a person aged 18-65 years who received the Ad26.COV2.S COVID-19 vaccine or a placebo. Sequenced material: peripheral blood, taken in a trial of Ad26.COV2.S vaccine versus placebo. This chain joins TRBV15 and TRBJ2-4; TRBD1 matches at 9 bases. In nucleotides, the CDR3 is TGTGCCACCAGCAGAGAATACAGGGGGCTGAACATTCAGTACTTC. It encodes CATSREYRGLNIQYF. Complete variable domain (other parts from reference TRBV15 and TRBJ2-4): DAMVIQNPRYQVTQFGKPVTLSCSQTLNHNVMYWYQQKSSQAPKLLFHYYDKDFNNEADTPDNFQSRRPNTSFCFLDIRSPGLGDTAMYLCATSREYRGLNIQYFGAGTRLSVL.